Presented here are 16 T cell receptor beta chains from one specimen sequenced in a study of blood T cell repertoires in COVID-19. The data were produced by immunoSEQ multiplex PCR, yet TCRdb's version contains in-frame clones alone and is incomplete. The sample shows approximately 150,000 clones, roughly 89% of them seen only once. Sequencing used peripheral blood. The receptors come from a man aged 50 or older with active or convalescent COVID-19.

This sequence joins TRBV20-1 and TRBJ2-3; the match to TRBD2 covers 11 bases. J gave up 2 bases and V 3 bases, and 7 bases lay outside the gene matches. The CDR3 runs 16 residues. The germline V gene encodes CDR1 DFQATT and CDR2 SNEGSKA (reference sequence). As DNA, the CDR3 is TGCAGTGCTAGTAGGGAACTAGCGGGAGCCACAGATACGCAGTATTTT. It translates to CSASRELAGATDTQYF.

The V call is TRBV5-5, the J call TRBJ1-1, with TRBD1 as a possible D gene (5 bases). Trimming left V 0 bases short and J 0 bases short, with 9 bases between. The CDR3 consists of 15 residues. Germline CDR1 is SGHKS and CDR2 is YYEKEE (reference sequence). The CDR3 bases are TGTGCCAGCAGCTTGGATATCAGGGTGAACACTGAAGCTTTCTTT. Protein sequence: CASSLDIRVNTEAFF.

The rearrangement links TRBV29-1 to TRBJ2-1, with 13 bases lining up with TRBD2. The CDR3 consists of 15 residues. Germline loops: CDR1 SQVTM, CDR2 ANQGSEA. V was pared by 3 bases and J by 6 bases, with 5 bases of the junction left unmatched. The DNA of the CDR3 is TGCAGCGTTGATGGGAGACTAGCGGGGGGCAATGAGCAGTTCTTC. Translated: CSVDGRLAGGNEQFF.

The V and J genes are TRBV20-1 and TRBJ1-1; D is ambiguous. The germline V and J ends were trimmed by 3 bases and 8 bases, with 13 bases remaining between them. Germline V lookup: CDR1 DFQATT, CDR2 SNEGSKA (reference sequence). The CDR3 spans 12 residues. The CDR3 loop reads CSASQGESEAFF. The CDR3 nucleotides are TGCAGTGCTAGTCAAGGAGAATCAGAAGCTTTCTTT.

V is TRBV28 and J is TRBJ2-7; 8 bases are a match to TRBD1. The CDR3 contains 14 residues. Germline V gene sequence: CDR1 MDHEN, CDR2 SYDVKM. V dropped 3 bases and J dropped 2; count of bases not matched to a gene: 3. The CDR3 DNA reads TGTGCCAGCAGTTTTACAGGGGGACCCTACGAGCAGTACTTC. Encoded protein: CASSFTGGPYEQYF.

This chain links TRBV5-1 with TRBJ1-2; tentatively, D is TRBD1 (6 bases). V was cut by 3 bases and J by 6 bases, with 18 bases left in between. The CDR3 is 15 residues long. CDR1 and CDR2 from the germline V gene are SGHRS and YFSETQ. DNA for the CDR3: TGCGCCAGCAGCTCGGGGACAAACCCGGTCGATGGCTACACCTTC. Amino acids: CASSSGTNPVDGYTF. Full variable domain (remainder filled in from reference TRBV5-1 and TRBJ1-2): KAGVTQTPRYLIKTRGQQVTLSCSPISGHRSVSWYQQTPGQGLQFLFEYFSETQRNKGNFPGRFSGRQFSNSRSEMNVSTLELGDSALYLCASSSGTNPVDGYTFGSGTRLTVV.

V usage is TRBV12-5 and J usage is TRBJ1-3; 8 nucleotides match TRBD1. The V and J ends lost 3 bases and 3 bases, in that order; junction bases with no gene match: 13. CDR3 length: 18 amino acids. The germline V gene has CDR1 LGHNT and CDR2 FRNRAP. CDR3 sequence (DNA): TGTGCTAGTGGTTTCACCGAATCGGGACAGGTCGTTGGAAACACCATATATTTT. This encodes CASGFTESGQVVGNTIYF.

This sequence joins TRBV5-4 and TRBJ2-4; 7 bases map to TRBD2. The germline V gene has CDR1 SGHNT and CDR2 YYREEE (reference sequence). Losses at the gene ends were 3 bases for V and 6 bases for J; bases not matched to a gene: 9. The CDR3 runs to 15 residues. CDR3 sequence: CASSWSGGSGNIQYF. CDR3 nucleotides: TGTGCCAGCAGCTGGAGTGGCGGGAGTGGAAACATTCAGTACTTC. Supplemented by reference TRBV5-4 and TRBJ2-4, the full variable domain reads ETGVTQSPTHLIKTRGQQVTLRCSSQSGHNTVSWYQQALGQGPQFIFQYYREEENGRGNFPPRFSGLQFPNYSSELNVNALELDDSALYLCASSWSGGSGNIQYFGAGTRLSVL.

The J gene is TRBJ1-1, the V gene TRBV27; a weak D match, TRBD1 (6 bases). Trimming shortened V by 5 bases and J by 3 bases, and 16 bases separated the two germline ends. The CDR3 length is 15 residues. Germline V gives CDR1 MNHEY, CDR2 SMNVEV (reference sequence). CDR3 residues: CASSPTMDRDTEAFF. CDR3 nucleotides: TGTGCCAGCAGTCCGACCATGGACAGAGACACTGAAGCTTTCTTT.

This clone was picked up a small number of times. The V call is TRBV30, the J call TRBJ1-5; no firm D call. This CDR3 spans 12 amino acids. Looked up from germline, CDR1 is GTSNPN and CDR2 is SVGIG (reference sequence). V was pared by 0 bases and J by 9 bases, with 9 bases between. CDR3 nucleotide sequence: TGTGCCTGGAGTGTACCTGGCCGGCCCCAGCATTTT. Translated, it gives CAWSVPGRPQHF. Full variable domain (outside the CDR3, taken from reference TRBV30 and TRBJ1-5): SQTIHQWPATLVQPVGSPLSLECTVEGTSNPNLYWYRQAAGRGLQLLFYSVGIGQISSEVPQNLSASRPQDRQFILSSKKLLLSDSGFYLCAWSVPGRPQHFGDGTRLSIL.

This clone occurred once. Different DNA sequences within this sample yield the same CDR3. This chain links TRBV19 with TRBJ2-1; TRBD1 matches 8 bases. There are 14 residues in the CDR3. Germline CDR1 LNHDA, CDR2 SQIVND (reference sequence). V was pared by 4 bases and J by 2 bases, with 1 base of the junction left unmatched. CDR3 sequence reads: CASSRTGPYNEQFF. The CDR3 DNA sequence: TGTGCCAGTAGTAGGACAGGGCCCTACAATGAGCAGTTCTTC.

The genes are TRBV19 and TRBJ1-3, with 7 positions matching TRBD1. J gave up 4 bases and V 4 bases, and 1 base lay outside the gene matches. Germline V gene lookup returns CDR1 LNHDA and CDR2 SQIVND (reference sequence). This CDR3 contains 13 residues. CDR3 sequence reads: CASSTTGGNTIYF. The CDR3 region has the DNA TGTGCCAGTAGTACGACAGGGGGAAACACCATATATTTT. The variable domain in full, with the rest retrieved from reference TRBV19 and TRBJ1-3, is DGGITQSPKYLFRKEGQNVTLSCEQNLNHDAMYWYRQDPGQGLRLIYYSQIVNDFQKGDIAEGYSVSREKKESFPLTVTSAQKNPTAFYLCASSTTGGNTIYFGEGSWLTVV.

The genes are TRBV5-6 and TRBJ1-2; TRBD1 matches 9 bases. V shed 0 bases and J 8 bases; nucleotides not matched to a gene: 5. CDR1 is SGHDT and CDR2 is YYEEEE in the germline V gene. The CDR3 runs to 14 residues. CDR3 coding DNA: TGTGCCAGCAGCTTGGCGACAGGGGGGATCGGCTACACCTTC. This codes for CASSLATGGIGYTF. Using reference TRBV5-6 and TRBJ1-2 for the parts outside the CDR3, the full variable domain is DAGVTQSPTHLIKTRGQQVTLRCSPKSGHDTVSWYQQALGQGPQFIFQYYEEEERQRGNFPDRFSGHQFPNYSSELNVNALLLGDSALYLCASSLATGGIGYTFGSGTRLTVV.

This rearrangement joins TRBV6-5 to TRBJ1-1; 8 bases line up with TRBD1. Trimming at V came to 6 bases and at J to 7 bases, leaving 7 bases not matched to a gene. The CDR3 sequence is 13 residues long. Germline V gives CDR1 MNHEY, CDR2 SVGAGI. In DNA, the CDR3 is TGTGCCAGCAGGCCGCAGGGGGCCCGTGAAGCTTTCTTT. Protein sequence: CASRPQGAREAFF.

The chain employs TRBV4-1 and TRBJ1-1; D is possibly TRBD1 (6 bases). The germline V and J ends were trimmed by 0 bases and 6 bases, with 11 bases remaining between them. The CDR3 has 14 residues. Germline V gene sequence: CDR1 MGHRA, CDR2 YSYEKL. CDR3 nucleotides: TGCGCCAGCAGCCAAGAGCTACAGGGCGCTGAAGCTTTCTTT. Its translation: CASSQELQGAEAFF.

This chain joins TRBV5-1 and TRBJ2-1, with D possibly TRBD2 on 5 matching bases. Germline V CDR1 and CDR2: SGHRS, YFSETQ. Trimming stripped 5 bases from V and 8 bases from J, with 8 bases between. The CDR3 consists of 11 residues. The CDR3, as DNA: TGCGCCAGCAGAAGGGAGCATGAGCAGTTCTTC. It encodes CASRREHEQFF.